A selection of T cell receptor beta chains follows, all from one sample in a study of identical twins. TCRdb used MiXCR to reprocess the 5' RACE reads, holding one entry per CDR3 protein. The table has 200,000 to 250,000 distinct CDR3 sequences, about 10% seen once; the top ten hold 8% to 10%. The sequencing input was memory T cells sorted from blood. These receptors all stem from a man aged 45 to 65 in good health. CDR3s include the opening cysteine and the closing phenylalanine or tryptophan. D genes are given only for firm matches. Clone size is shown for a subset of rows, as once, few, many or a class of expanded clone.

>TRBJ2-1|TRBD2|-|TRBV12-3/TRBV12-4
TGTGCCAGCAGTCCTCGGATATTAGCGGGGTACAATGAGCAGTTCTTC
CASSPRILAGYNEQFF
>TRBJ1-4|TRBD1|many|TRBV12-3/TRBV12-4
TGTGCCAGCACTTCGGACAGGGAGGGGGTAGGGGAACTGTTTTTT
CASTSDREGVGELFF
>TRBJ2-7|-|many|TRBV10-2
TGCGCCAGCAGTGGGCTTTTAGCAGGCGAGCAGTACTTC
CASSGLLAGEQYF
>TRBJ2-1|TRBD2|few|TRBV9
TGTGCCAGCAGCGTAGCGTGGGAGGGCCGCAATGAGCAGTTCTTC
CASSVAWEGRNEQFF
>TRBJ2-2|-|-|TRBV9
TGTGCCAGCAGCGTAGATGACGGAAACACCGGGGAGCTGTTTTTT
CASSVDDGNTGELFF
>TRBJ2-1|TRBD2|few|TRBV7-2
TGTGCCAGCAGCTACAGGACTAGCTCGGGTGAGCAGTTCTTC
CASSYRTSSGEQFF
>TRBJ1-1|-|few|TRBV6-2/TRBV6-3
TGTGCCGCATGGGGACCCATGGGGGTCACTGAAGCTTTCTTT
CAAWGPMGVTEAFF
>TRBJ2-5|-|-|TRBV5-1
TGCGCCAGCAGCCCGACCTCCGGACAGCCACAAGAGACCCAGTACTTC
CASSPTSGQPQETQYF
>TRBJ2-3|-|-|TRBV29-1
TGCAGCGTTGAAGCGCCGGGGGGCACAGATACGCAGTATTTT
CSVEAPGGTDTQYF
>TRBJ1-2|-|many|TRBV20-1
TGCAGTGCTAGCACCACCCGGGGGGATTATGGCTACACCTTC
CSASTTRGDYGYTF
>TRBJ2-3|-|-|TRBV29-1
TGCAGCCCGACCCAATTTAACACAGATACGCAGTATTTT
CSPTQFNTDTQYF
>TRBJ2-7|-|many|TRBV6-1
TGTGCCAGCAGTCTCAGTTTACAGGGAGTCGAGCAGTACTTC
CASSLSLQGVEQYF
>TRBJ2-5|-|-|TRBV5-5
TGTGCCAGCAGCTTGGGGACAGCTTCCCGTGGGACCCAGTACTTC
CASSLGTASRGTQYF
>TRBJ2-2|TRBD2|-|TRBV5-6
TGTGCCAGCAGCCGACTAGCGGGAGTCATCGGGGAGCTGTTTTTT
CASSRLAGVIGELFF
>TRBJ2-3|-|many|TRBV11-2
TGTGCCAGCAGCTTAGTAGGGTCAGGAGGTACGCAGTATTTT
CASSLVGSGGTQYF
>TRBJ1-6|-|many|TRBV7-9
TGTGCCAGCAGCCCTAGCAGCGGGCCCCTCCACTTT
CASSPSSGPLHF
>TRBJ1-5|-|few|TRBV28
TGTGCCAGCGTGGCGATGAGCAATCAGCCCCAGCATTTT
CASVAMSNQPQHF
>TRBJ2-7|-|-|TRBV11-2
TGTGCCAGCAGGTTAACTTACGGGGGTGCGGCATCCTACGAGCAGTACTTC
CASRLTYGGAASYEQYF
>TRBJ1-2|-|many|TRBV7-2
TGTGCCAGCAGCCCACGGGCAGGAGTTAACTATGGCTACACCTTC
CASSPRAGVNYGYTF
>TRBJ2-4|-|many|TRBV3-1
TGTGCCAGCAGCCAAGGGACTACCAACGTTCAGTACTTC
CASSQGTTNVQYF
>TRBJ2-1|-|many|TRBV7-2
TGTGCCAGCAGCTTTCCGGGGCAGCGGCTCTTCAATGAGCAGTTCTTC
CASSFPGQRLFNEQFF
>TRBJ2-6|-|-|TRBV20-1
TGCAGTGCACCGAACCCGTACTCTGGGGCCAACGTCCTGACTTTC
CSAPNPYSGANVLTF
>TRBJ1-1|-|many|TRBV10-2
TGCGCCAGCAGTGAGAGTACACTCGGCACTGAAGCTTTCTTT
CASSESTLGTEAFF
>TRBJ1-5|-|few|TRBV10-3
TGTGCCATCAGTGAGTCCGCAGGGGATGTACAGCCCCAGCATTTT
CAISESAGDVQPQHF
>TRBJ2-3|-|many|TRBV2
TGTGCCAGCAGGTGGGACACTAGCACAGATACGCAGTATTTT
CASRWDTSTDTQYF
>TRBJ1-5|TRBD1|many|TRBV10-2
TGCGCCACCAGGGACAGGGTCGACCAGCCCCAGCATTTT
CATRDRVDQPQHF
>TRBJ2-5|TRBD2|once|TRBV4-1
TGCGCCAGCACTCGTTTCCCTAGCGGGGGAAGAGAGACCCAGTACTTC
CASTRFPSGGRETQYF
>TRBJ2-7|TRBD1|many|TRBV6-1
TGTGCCAGCAGTCCGATGACAGGGGAACACGAGCAGTACTTC
CASSPMTGEHEQYF
>TRBJ2-4|-|-|TRBV27
TGTGCCAGCAGTTCGGGCTGGTCGGCACTAGCCCGTCTGTACTTC
CASSSGWSALARLYF
>TRBJ1-4|-|-|TRBV30
TGTGCCTGGAGTTTTTCCGCAACTAATGAAAAACTGTTTTTT
CAWSFSATNEKLFF
>TRBJ1-2|TRBD1|few|TRBV7-2
TGTGCCAGCAGCGAGGTCAGGGGGGGCTATGGCTACACCTTC
CASSEVRGGYGYTF
>TRBJ1-2|TRBD1|few|TRBV2
TGTGCCAGCAGTGGACAGGGGGCGGAAAACTATGGCTACACCTTC
CASSGQGAENYGYTF
>TRBJ2-3|-|few|TRBV7-9
TGTGCCAGCAGCGGGGTAGGGCGGTCTAGCACAGATACGCAGTATTTT
CASSGVGRSSTDTQYF
>TRBJ2-6|-|many|TRBV11-2
TGTGCCAGCAGCTTAGATCTTCTACCTGGGGCCAACGTCCTGACTTTC
CASSLDLLPGANVLTF
>TRBJ2-7|-|many|TRBV6-1
TGTGCCAGCTGCAGTTCGATGGCCAGGACCTACGAGCAGTACTTC
CASCSSMARTYEQYF
>TRBJ2-7|TRBD2|many|TRBV27
TGTGCCAGCAGCATTAGCGGGGTGAGCTCCTACGAGCAGTACTTC
CASSISGVSSYEQYF
>TRBJ1-2|-|-|TRBV20-1
TGCAGTGCTAGAGATGCGACTGTATATGGCTACACCTTC
CSARDATVYGYTF
>TRBJ2-5|TRBD1|-|TRBV11-2
TGTGCCAGCAGCTTGTGGACAGGGCCGGGGGAGACCCAGTACTTC
CASSLWTGPGETQYF
>TRBJ2-3|-|-|TRBV7-9
TGTGCCAGCAGCTTAAGGACAACCCGAGGGACAGATACGCAGTATTTT
CASSLRTTRGTDTQYF
>TRBJ2-7|-|-|TRBV20-1
TGCAGTGTGCTTCCGAAGGGTAGCGGAGCATACGAGCAGTACTTC
CSVLPKGSGAYEQYF
>TRBJ2-7|-|few|TRBV18
TGTGCCAGCTCACCTTCGGGGTCGGAGCAGTACTTC
CASSPSGSEQYF
>TRBJ2-1|TRBD2|many|TRBV20-1
TGCAGTGCAAACTGGGGGGGACCCAATGAGCAGTTCTTC
CSANWGGPNEQFF
>TRBJ2-3|-|many|TRBV6-5
TGTGCCAGCAGTTCGTCCGGGGCCTGGATAGATACGCAGTATTTT
CASSSSGAWIDTQYF